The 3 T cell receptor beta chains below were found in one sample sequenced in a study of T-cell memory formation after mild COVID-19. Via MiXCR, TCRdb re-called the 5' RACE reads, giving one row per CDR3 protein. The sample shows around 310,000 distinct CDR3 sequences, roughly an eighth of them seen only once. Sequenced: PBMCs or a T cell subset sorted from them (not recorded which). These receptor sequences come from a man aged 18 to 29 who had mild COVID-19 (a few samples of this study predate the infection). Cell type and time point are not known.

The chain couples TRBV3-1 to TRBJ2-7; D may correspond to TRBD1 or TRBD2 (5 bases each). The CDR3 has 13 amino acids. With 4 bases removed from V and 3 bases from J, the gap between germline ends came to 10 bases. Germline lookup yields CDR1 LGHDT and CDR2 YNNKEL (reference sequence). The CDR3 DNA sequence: TGTGCCAGCAGCCGGGGACGGAACTACGAGCAGTACGTC. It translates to CASSRGRNYEQYV.

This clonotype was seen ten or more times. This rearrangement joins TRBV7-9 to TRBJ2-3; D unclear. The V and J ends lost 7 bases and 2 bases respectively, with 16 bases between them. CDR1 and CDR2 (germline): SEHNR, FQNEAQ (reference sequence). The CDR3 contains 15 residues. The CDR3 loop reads CASTPSGGNTDTQYF. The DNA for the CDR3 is TGTGCCAGCACCCCCTCGGGTGGAAACACAGATACGCAGTATTTT.

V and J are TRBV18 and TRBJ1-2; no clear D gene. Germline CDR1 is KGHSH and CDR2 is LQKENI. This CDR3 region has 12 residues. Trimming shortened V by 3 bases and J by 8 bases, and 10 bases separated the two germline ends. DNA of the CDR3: TGTGCCAGCTCACCGAAGGCTGGGGGCTACACCTTC. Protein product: CASSPKAGGYTF.